This T cell receptor beta chain originates from a study of shared clonotypes between healthy human individuals. About the research overall: Per-donor plates numbered three CD4 naive, three CD4 memory, two CD8 naive and one CD8 memory.

The length of the CDR3 is 14 residues. Germline values: CDR1 SQVTM, CDR2 ANQGSEA. Trimming took 5 bases from V and 6 from J; bases not matched to a gene: 6. Several immunoSEQ plates held equal portions of the genomic DNA taken from each subset. This table comes from immunoSEQ multiplex PCR, and its TCRdb copy is limited to in-frame clones, with some not included. The profile shows fewer than 1.8 million clones, about 98.5% of them singletons. Input material: naive CD4+ T cells sorted from blood. Sample subset: CD45RA+ positively selected. The chain recombines TRBV29-1 with TRBJ2-1; 11 nucleotides align to TRBD2. The sequence was collected from a man aged 25 to 40 in good health. For the CDR3, the DNA is TGCAGCGTTTTGGTAGCGGGAGGGCTCAATGAGCAGTTCTTC. Amino acid sequence: CSVLVAGGLNEQFF.